This T cell receptor beta chain came from a study of long-term antiretroviral therapy in people with HIV. Points from the study as a whole: After ART, diversity increased yet remained lower than transplant donor controls.

Sequencing used immunoSEQ v3.0 at survey level. Libraries were prepared by immunoSEQ multiplex PCR; TCRdb keeps only in-frame clonotypes and omits some of them. The sample includes over 30,000 clones, roughly 80% seen only once; the top ten take 5.5% to 6.5%. Participants living with HIV all received treatment in the United States. A note on this clone: Its cognate antigen is unknown.

This TCR derives from a man between 18 and 29 years old with HIV. The sample in question was unsorted PBMCs, obtained 1 year after starting antiretroviral therapy.

The CDR3 nucleotides are TGTGCCAGCAGCTCGAGGGGAGACTCCTACGAGCAGTACTTC. Translated: CASSSRGDSYEQYF. J is TRBJ2-7 and V is TRBV13; the D gene could be TRBD1 or TRBD2 (5 bases each). This CDR3 comprises 14 residues. The V end lost 4 bases, the J end lost 0 bases, and 10 bases lay between the germline ends. Germline CDR1 PRHDT, CDR2 FYEKMQ (reference sequence).